One and the same sample provided the 26 T cell receptor beta chains below, sequenced in a study of chemoradiotherapy in HPV16-positive cancers. The table came from immunoSEQ multiplex PCR; TCRdb's copy has only in-frame clones and leaves some out. The table includes some 14,000 clones, 55% to 75% detected once. Collection took place from a patient who underwent chemoradiotherapy. The receptor set was obtained from a human donor with HPV-associated anogenital cancer.

V gene TRBV11-3 combines with J gene TRBJ1-6, with TRBD1 matching 8 bases. The V gene's germline CDR1 is SGHNT and CDR2 YENEEA. The CDR3 extends over 16 amino acids. V lost 8 bases to trimming and J lost 7 bases; unmatched junction nucleotides: 13. This CDR3 is CASRSPTGVRNSPLHF. CDR3 coding DNA: TGTGCCAGCCGGTCTCCGACAGGGGTGAGGAATTCACCCCTCCACTTT.

This chain joins TRBV4-1 and TRBJ1-2; 8 bases match TRBD1. The trim removed 4 bases at V and 2 bases at J, leaving 9 bases unmatched. In germline, CDR1 is MGHRA, CDR2 YSYEKL. The CDR3 length is 16 residues. Here the CDR3 DNA reads TGCGCCAGCAGCCTGCCGTCCAGGGGGCGGAACTATGGCTACACCTTC. Translation: CASSLPSRGRNYGYTF.

The CDR3 spells CASSETGGTSYEQYF. The DNA for the CDR3 is TGTGCCAGCAGCGAGACAGGGGGCACGTCCTACGAGCAGTACTTC. This rearrangement joins TRBV5-4 to TRBJ2-7; 10 nucleotides match TRBD1. J gave up 1 base and V 4 bases, and 5 bases lay outside the gene matches. Germline lookup yields CDR1 SGHNT and CDR2 YYREEE (reference sequence). The CDR3 length is 15 residues.

The chain is built from TRBV18 and TRBJ1-4, with TRBD1 as a possible D gene (6 bases). The CDR3 has 15 residues. V dropped 0 bases and J dropped 8 bases, with 13 bases sitting between them. Germline V gives CDR1 KGHSH, CDR2 LQKENI. CDR3 in amino acids: CASSPPTGQGEKLFF. The CDR3 DNA follows: TGTGCCAGCTCACCACCCACAGGGCAGGGAGAAAAACTGTTTTTT.

The gene calls are TRBV11-2 and TRBJ1-4; D gene uncertain. The CDR3 extends over 14 amino acids. Trimming pared 1 base from V and 5 bases from J, leaving 8 bases between. CDR1 and CDR2 (germline): SGHAT, FQNNGV. CDR3 protein: CASSLGQLNEKLFF. The CDR3 DNA reads as TGTGCCAGCAGCTTAGGCCAGTTAAATGAAAAACTGTTTTTT.

The rearrangement joins TRBV11-2 to TRBJ1-1, with 8 bases fitting TRBD1. V dropped 4 bases and J dropped 0; count of bases not matched to a gene: 10. Germline V lookup: CDR1 SGHAT, CDR2 FQNNGV. This CDR3 is built from 17 residues. The CDR3 reads CASSSPRTGGLNTEAFF. The CDR3 DNA reads as TGTGCCAGCAGCTCACCACGAACAGGGGGATTGAACACTGAAGCTTTCTTT.

This chain joins TRBV9 and TRBJ2-3; D possibly uses TRBD1 or TRBD2 (7 bases each). The V gene's germline CDR1 is SGDLS and CDR2 YYNGEE. The CDR3 has 17 amino acids. V was trimmed by 0 bases and J by 3 bases, leaving 17 bases between them. The CDR3 sequence is CASSVGPGGDRTDTQYF. DNA of the CDR3: TGTGCCAGCAGCGTAGGCCCAGGGGGGGATCGGACAGATACGCAGTATTTT.

The chain links TRBV5-1 to TRBJ1-1; 7 positions match TRBD1. V was pared by 0 bases and J by 0 bases, with 2 bases of the junction left unmatched. The CDR3 is made up of 15 amino acids. The germline V gene has CDR1 SGHRS and CDR2 YFSETQ. DNA for the CDR3: TGCGCCAGCAGCTTGGAGGGGGCGGTGAACACTGAAGCTTTCTTT. Translation: CASSLEGAVNTEAFF.

This sequence joins TRBV11-2 and TRBJ1-1; TRBD1 matches 7 bases. This CDR3 is built from 14 residues. Germline CDR1 and CDR2: SGHAT and FQNNGV. V trimming: 3 bases; J trimming: 4 bases; junction bases outside the gene matches: 5. CDR3 region: CASSLQQGTTEAFF. The DNA of the CDR3 is TGTGCCAGCAGCTTGCAACAGGGGACCACTGAAGCTTTCTTT.

The chain combines TRBV5-6 with TRBJ2-7; unclear D gene. Trimming left V 4 bases short and J 4 bases short, with 9 bases between. This CDR3 comprises 12 residues. Germline V CDR1 and CDR2: SGHDT, YYEEEE. CDR3 nucleotide sequence: TGTGCCAGCAGCCAAACGGGTTACGAGCAGTACTTC. Protein sequence: CASSQTGYEQYF.

The V call is TRBV6-5, the J call TRBJ1-3; no clear D gene. This CDR3 has 16 amino acids. V was shortened by 3 bases and J by 0 bases, with 12 bases between the two germline ends. Germline lookup yields CDR1 MNHEY and CDR2 SVGAGI. The CDR3 coding sequence is TGTGCCAGCAGTTATTCCAGCGGCGACTCTGGAAACACCATATATTTT. Its protein product is CASSYSSGDSGNTIYF.

J is TRBJ2-3 and V is TRBV7-3; 8 positions agree with TRBD1. The CDR3 length is 17 residues. Looked up from germline, CDR1 is SGHTA and CDR2 is FQGTGA. The V and J ends lost 5 bases and 0 bases, in that order; junction bases with no gene match: 10. The CDR3 protein is CASSDQGAGSSTDTQYF. For the CDR3, the DNA is TGTGCCAGCAGCGACCAGGGGGCGGGTTCTAGCACAGATACGCAGTATTTT.

The chain combines TRBV25-1 with TRBJ2-1; 10 nucleotides line up with TRBD1. The CDR3 is made up of 13 amino acids. Trimming at V came to 2 bases and at J to 10 bases, leaving 2 bases not matched to a gene. From germline, CDR1 is MGHDK and CDR2 SYGVNS. The CDR3 is CASSERDRGEQFF. The DNA for the CDR3 is TGTGCCAGCAGTGAACGGGACAGGGGCGAGCAGTTCTTC. Looking up the rest from reference TRBV25-1 and TRBJ2-1 gives the full variable domain: EADIYQTPRYLVIGTGKKITLECSQTMGHDKMYWYQQDPGMELHLIHYSYGVNSTEKGDLSSESTVSRIRTEHFPLTLESARPSHTSQYLCASSERDRGEQFFGPGTRLTVL.

The V call is TRBV19, the J call TRBJ1-2; possibly TRBD1 for D (5 bases). Germline V gene lookup returns CDR1 LNHDA and CDR2 SQIVND (reference sequence). Trimming cost V 3 bases and J 4 bases, with 9 bases left between them. The CDR3 runs to 13 residues. Here the CDR3 reads CASSIGRAYGYTF. Written as DNA, the CDR3 is TGTGCCAGTAGTATCGGCAGGGCCTATGGCTACACCTTC.

V is TRBV27 and J is TRBJ2-3; TRBD1 aligns across 7 bases. The ends lost 8 bases at V and 1 base at J; junction bases unmatched: 3. In germline, CDR1 is MNHEY, CDR2 SMNVEV (reference sequence). There are 13 residues in the CDR3. The CDR3 coding sequence is TGTGCCAGCTTGGACAGGCGCACAGATACGCAGTATTTT. It codes for CASLDRRTDTQYF.

The table lists this clone with a few counts. As DNA, the CDR3 is TGCAGTGTGGGCAGGGGAAACGACTACACCTTC. Its translation: CSVGRGNDYTF. This chain uses TRBV20-1 with TRBJ1-2; tentatively, D is TRBD1 (6 bases). V was clipped by 7 bases and J by 10 bases, with 16 bases between them. The CDR3 contains 11 residues. The germline gives CDR1 DFQATT, CDR2 SNEGSKA (reference sequence).

The V gene is TRBV7-9, the J gene TRBJ1-4; D gene unclear. CDR1 is SEHNR, CDR2 FQNEAQ, per germline (reference sequence). This CDR3 has 14 residues. The V end was cut by 3 bases, the J end by 1 base, with 6 bases between. CDR3 DNA: TGTGCCAGCAGCTTGGACGGAACTAATGAAAAACTGTTTTTT. Amino acids: CASSLDGTNEKLFF.

The V gene is TRBV7-2, the J gene TRBJ1-2, with D perhaps TRBD1 (6 bases). Trimming took 5 bases from V and 7 from J, leaving 17 bases between them. The length of the CDR3 is 14 residues. Germline V gene lookup returns CDR1 SGHTA and CDR2 FQGNSA. CDR3 DNA sequence: TGTGCCAGCAGCCCTAGGGGGATACGAAGTGGCTACACCTTC. Amino acids: CASSPRGIRSGYTF.

The table lists this clone with a few counts. V is TRBV7-6 and J is TRBJ1-2; TRBD1 matches at 7 bases. J gave up 6 bases and V 0 bases, and 1 base lay outside the gene matches. Germline values: CDR1 SGHVS, CDR2 FNYEAQ. This CDR3 spans 13 amino acids. CDR3 amino acids: CASSLAGGDGYTF. The CDR3 DNA reads as TGTGCCAGCAGCTTAGCAGGGGGCGATGGCTACACCTTC.

The chain carries TRBV4-3 and TRBJ1-1; D remains unclear. The CDR3 runs to 16 residues. Trimming removed 1 base from V and 0 bases from J, with 12 bases in between. The germline CDR1 and CDR2 sequences are LGHNA and YSLEER. The CDR3 region has the DNA TGCGCCAGCAGCCAAGGGTCCAGCCCTATGAACACTGAAGCTTTCTTT. This encodes CASSQGSSPMNTEAFF.

The chain links TRBV11-3 to TRBJ1-1; maybe TRBD1 (5 bases). V shed 3 bases and J shed 11 bases, with 16 bases lying between them. CDR1 is SGHNT and CDR2 is YENEEA in the germline V gene. The CDR3 is made up of 13 amino acids. CDR3 bases: TGTGCCAGCAGCTTTCGATGGGACGGCGAGGCTTTCTTT. Protein sequence: CASSFRWDGEAFF.

The chain combines TRBV2 with TRBJ1-2, with D hard to call. CDR1 is SNHLY and CDR2 is FYNNEI in the germline V gene. The V gene lost 8 bases and the J gene lost 2 bases, with 3 bases spanning the gap. CDR3 length equals 10 residues. The CDR3 DNA reads as TGTGCCAGCCAGAACTATGGCTACACCTTC. Amino acid sequence: CASQNYGYTF.

The CDR3 region has the DNA TGTGCCAGCAGTTACTCGGGGACAGGGGGTCAGCCCCAGCATTTT. It codes for CASSYSGTGGQPQHF. The chain recombines TRBV6-5 with TRBJ1-5; TRBD1 agrees at 11 bases. Germline lookup yields CDR1 MNHEY and CDR2 SVGAGI. CDR3 length: 15 residues. The trim removed 0 bases at V and 6 bases at J, leaving 1 base unmatched.

This clone was detected only a few times. The chain recombines TRBV19 with TRBJ2-1; 11 bases agree with TRBD2. J gave up 4 bases and V 9 bases, and 2 bases lay outside the gene matches. The CDR3 contains 13 residues. Germline V gene sequence: CDR1 LNHDA, CDR2 SQIVND (reference sequence). CDR3 protein: CASRTSGYNEQFF. CDR3 in DNA: TGTGCCAGCAGGACTAGCGGGTACAATGAGCAGTTCTTC.

V usage is TRBV11-2 and J usage is TRBJ1-2; the match to TRBD1 covers 7 bases. V gave up 1 base and J gave up 13 bases; unmatched junction bases: 9. Germline V gene lookup returns CDR1 SGHAT and CDR2 FQNNGV. This CDR3 is built from 13 residues. The CDR3 protein is CASSLGTGGAGTF. The DNA of the CDR3 is TGTGCCAGCAGCTTAGGGACAGGCGGTGCGGGCACCTTC. The variable domain in full, with the rest retrieved from reference TRBV11-2 and TRBJ1-2, is EAGVAQSPRYKIIEKRQSVAFWCNPISGHATLYWYQQILGQGPKLLIQFQNNGVVDDSQLPKDRFSAERLKGVDSTLKIQPAKLEDSAVYLCASSLGTGGAGTFGSGTRLTVV.

The genes are TRBV18 and TRBJ2-7, with a tentative D call TRBD1 (6 bases). V was trimmed by 3 bases and J by 0 bases, leaving 6 bases between them. There are 13 residues in the CDR3. Germline-derived CDR1 and CDR2 are KGHSH and LQKENI. The CDR3 nucleotides are TGTGCCAGCTCACCGGACAGCTCCTACGAGCAGTACTTC. Translating it yields CASSPDSSYEQYF.